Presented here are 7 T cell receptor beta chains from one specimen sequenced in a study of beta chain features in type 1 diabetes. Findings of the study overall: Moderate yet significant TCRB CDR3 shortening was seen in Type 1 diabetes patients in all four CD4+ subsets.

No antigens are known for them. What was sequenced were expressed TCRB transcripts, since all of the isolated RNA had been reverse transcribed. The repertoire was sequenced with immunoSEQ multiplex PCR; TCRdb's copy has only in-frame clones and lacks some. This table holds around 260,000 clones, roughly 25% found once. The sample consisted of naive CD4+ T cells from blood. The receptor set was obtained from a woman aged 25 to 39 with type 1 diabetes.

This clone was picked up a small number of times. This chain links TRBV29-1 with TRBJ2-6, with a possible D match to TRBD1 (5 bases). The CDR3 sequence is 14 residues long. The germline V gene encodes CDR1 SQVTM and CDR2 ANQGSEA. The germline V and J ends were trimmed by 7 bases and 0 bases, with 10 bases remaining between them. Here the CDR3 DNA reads TGCAGCGCCGTACAGGCCTCTGGGGCCAACGTCCTGACTTTC. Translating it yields CSAVQASGANVLTF.

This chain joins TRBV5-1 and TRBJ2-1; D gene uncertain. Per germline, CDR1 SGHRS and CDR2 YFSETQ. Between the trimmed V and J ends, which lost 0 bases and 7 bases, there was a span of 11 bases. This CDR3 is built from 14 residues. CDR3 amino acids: CASSLVRLGNEQFF. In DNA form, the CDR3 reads TGCGCCAGCAGCTTGGTACGACTCGGGAATGAGCAGTTCTTC.

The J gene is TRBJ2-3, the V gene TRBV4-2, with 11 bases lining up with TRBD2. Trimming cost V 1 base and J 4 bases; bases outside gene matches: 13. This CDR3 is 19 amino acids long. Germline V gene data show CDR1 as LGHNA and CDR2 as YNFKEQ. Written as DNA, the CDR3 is TGTGCCAGCAGCCAAGTAGGTCCGTTTAGCGGGAGGGGGGCAGATACGCAGTATTTT. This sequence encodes CASSQVGPFSGRGADTQYF.

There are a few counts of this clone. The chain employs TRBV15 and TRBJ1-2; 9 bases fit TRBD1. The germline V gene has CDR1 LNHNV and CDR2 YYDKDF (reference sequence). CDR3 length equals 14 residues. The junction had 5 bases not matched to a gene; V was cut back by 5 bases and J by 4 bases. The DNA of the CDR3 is TGTGCCACCAGCGGGACAGGGCCCTCCTATGGCTACACCTTC. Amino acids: CATSGTGPSYGYTF.

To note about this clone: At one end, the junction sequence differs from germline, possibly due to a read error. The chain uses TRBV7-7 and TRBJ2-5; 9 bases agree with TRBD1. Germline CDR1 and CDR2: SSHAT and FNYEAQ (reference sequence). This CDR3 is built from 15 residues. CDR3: CASSSGTGQSGTQYF. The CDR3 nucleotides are TGTGCTAGCAGCTCCGGGACAGGGCAGTCCGGGACCCAGTACTTC.

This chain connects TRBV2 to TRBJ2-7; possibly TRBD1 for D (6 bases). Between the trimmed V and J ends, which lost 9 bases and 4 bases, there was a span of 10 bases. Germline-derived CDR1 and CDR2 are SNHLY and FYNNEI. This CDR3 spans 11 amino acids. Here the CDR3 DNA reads TGTGCCAGTCACAGGGCGTACGAGCAGTACTTC. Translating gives CASHRAYEQYF.

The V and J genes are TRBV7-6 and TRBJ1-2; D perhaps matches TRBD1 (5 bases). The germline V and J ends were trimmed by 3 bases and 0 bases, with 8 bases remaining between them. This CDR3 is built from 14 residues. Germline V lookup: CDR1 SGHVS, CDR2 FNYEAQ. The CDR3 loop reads CASSLTVANYGYTF. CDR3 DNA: TGTGCCAGCAGCTTGACAGTCGCTAACTATGGCTACACCTTC. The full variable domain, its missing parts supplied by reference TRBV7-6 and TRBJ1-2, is GAGVSQSPRYKVTKRGQDVALRCDPISGHVSLYWYRQALGQGPEFLTYFNYEAQQDKSGLPNDRFSAERPEGSISTLTIQRTEQRDSAMYRCASSLTVANYGYTFGSGTRLTVV.